This T cell receptor (beta chain) was captured by sequencing in a study of blood T cell repertoires in COVID-19. In the original processing: Amplification of reference gene primers provided the estimated nucleated cell counts. Assay: immunoSEQ multiplex PCR; the TCRdb copy retains only in-frame clones and omits some. V and J calls and clone size are given by that table; D and trimming were obtained from the DNA. The data hold tens of thousands of clones, with about 85% observed a single time. J lost 2 bases, V lost 5 bases, and 5 bases had no gene match. The germline CDR1 and CDR2 sequences are KGHDR and SFDVKD. The CDR3 covers 15 residues.

This receptor was taken from a male donor with acute or convalescent COVID-19. Material for sequencing was peripheral blood. This chain links TRBV24-1 with TRBJ1-2; 9 positions agree with TRBD1. The CDR3 region has the DNA TGTGCCACCAGTGCCGGACAGGGGCTAAACTATGGCTACACCTTC. Translation gives CATSAGQGLNYGYTF.